This entry lists 27 T cell receptor beta chains sequenced from one sample in a study of beta chain features in type 1 diabetes. Sequenced material consisted of expressed TCRB transcripts (all of the isolated RNA was reverse transcribed). Produced via immunoSEQ multiplex PCR; TCRdb's table is partial and in-frame only. The table records 970,000 or so clones, about 17% of them present only once. The sequencing sample was made of naive CD4+ T cells from blood. These receptors originate from a woman between 18 and 29 years old in good health.

This clone was found a few times. The rearrangement joins TRBV27 to TRBJ2-7; 7 positions agree with TRBD2. This CDR3 is built from 15 residues. With V trimmed by 2 bases and J by 4 bases, 8 bases remained unmatched. The germline CDR1 and CDR2 sequences are MNHEY and SMNVEV (reference sequence). The CDR3 DNA reads TGTGCCAGCAGTTTAGGGGCGGGAGTGCTGTACGAGCAGTACTTC. Its translation: CASSLGAGVLYEQYF.

About this clone itself: Other DNA sequences in the same sample also yield this CDR3. This sequence joins TRBV9 and TRBJ2-3; maybe TRBD2 (5 bases). CDR1 is SGDLS and CDR2 is YYNGEE in the germline V gene. The CDR3 is 15 amino acids. V was trimmed by 0 bases and J by 2 bases, leaving 10 bases between them. In DNA, the CDR3 is TGTGCCAGCAGCGTAGCTGCGGGCCTCACAGATACGCAGTATTTT. As protein: CASSVAAGLTDTQYF. Full variable domain (remainder filled in from reference TRBV9 and TRBJ2-3): DSGVTQTPKHLITATGQRVTLRCSPRSGDLSVYWYQQSLDQGLQFLIQYYNGEERAKGNILERFSAQQFPDLHSELNLSSLELGDSALYFCASSVAAGLTDTQYFGPGTRLTVL.

This clone was counted between two and nine times. V is TRBV21-1 and J is TRBJ2-1; no DNA check was done on the table's D call, TRBD2. TRBV21-1 is flagged as a pseudogene. The length of the CDR3 is 16 residues. This chain's CDR3 is CASSTRTSGRYNEQFF. DNA for the CDR3: TGTGCCAGCAGCACACGGACTAGCGGGAGATACAATGAGCAGTTCTTC.

In this sample, this clone turned up a few times. V and J are TRBV5-1 and TRBJ2-3; D is unresolved. Looked up from germline, CDR1 is SGHRS and CDR2 is YFSETQ. The CDR3 is 14 amino acids. V lost 0 bases and J 4 bases, leaving 9 bases between the germline ends. The CDR3 DNA follows: TGCGCCAGCAGCTTGGGGCCCGAAGCAGATACGCAGTATTTT. It encodes CASSLGPEADTQYF.

The chain recombines TRBV4-2 with TRBJ1-2, with D unresolved. Germline CDR1 LGHNA, CDR2 YNFKEQ. The germline V and J ends were trimmed by 0 bases and 5 bases, with 16 bases remaining between them. The CDR3 covers 16 residues. CDR3 residues: CASSQEGGNKLYGYTF. The CDR3 DNA follows: TGTGCCAGCAGCCAAGAGGGAGGGAACAAGCTATATGGCTACACCTTC.

This clone was counted a few times. This chain connects TRBV18 to TRBJ2-5, with a weak D call TRBD2 (5 bases). The CDR3 extends over 14 amino acids. Trimming removed 5 bases at V and 5 bases at J, with 15 bases between. The V gene's germline CDR1 is KGHSH and CDR2 LQKENI. CDR3 nucleotides: TGTGCCAGCTCAGCAGCTACTAGGTTGGAGACCCAGTACTTC. Translated, it gives CASSAATRLETQYF.

This clone was counted a few times. CDR3: CASIARLGGNPHNEQFF. CDR3 sequence (DNA): TGTGCCAGCATCGCACGACTCGGGGGGAACCCCCACAATGAGCAGTTCTTC. J is TRBJ2-1 and V is TRBV21-1; TRBD2, as called in the table, went unchecked against the DNA. TRBV21-1 is an annotated pseudogene. The CDR3 is 17 amino acids.

The chain uses TRBV7-3 and TRBJ2-6; D is undetermined. Germline CDR1 and CDR2: SGHTA and FQGTGA. Trimming removed 5 bases from V and 6 bases from J, with 11 bases in between. The CDR3 totals 14 residues. As DNA, the CDR3 is TGTGCCAGCAGCCTAGAGCGTGAGGCCAACGTCCTGACTTTC. Residues: CASSLEREANVLTF.

The J gene is TRBJ2-2, the V gene TRBV9; perhaps TRBD1 as D (6 bases). Trimming took 2 bases from V and 6 from J, leaving 11 bases between them. CDR3 length: 14 residues. CDR1 SGDLS and CDR2 YYNGEE come from the germline V gene. The CDR3, as DNA: TGTGCCAGCAGCGTTAGAGGGGGATCCGGGGAGCTGTTTTTT. Protein sequence: CASSVRGGSGELFF. The whole variable domain, filled in from reference TRBV9 and TRBJ2-2, reads DSGVTQTPKHLITATGQRVTLRCSPRSGDLSVYWYQQSLDQGLQFLIQYYNGEERAKGNILERFSAQQFPDLHSELNLSSLELGDSALYFCASSVRGGSGELFFGEGSRLTVL.

The chain is built from TRBV5-4 and TRBJ1-4; 7 bases agree with TRBD1. This CDR3 comprises 15 residues. The trim removed 4 bases at V and 6 bases at J, leaving 9 bases unmatched. Germline CDR1 is SGHNT and CDR2 is YYREEE (reference sequence). The CDR3 sequence: CASSLDRSLHEKLFF. CDR3 nucleotide sequence: TGTGCCAGCAGCCTGGACAGGAGCCTACATGAAAAACTGTTTTTT.

This chain links TRBV7-6 with TRBJ2-3; TRBD1 is a possible D gene (6 bases). V lost 5 bases and J 5 bases, leaving 20 bases between the germline ends. The CDR3 runs to 16 residues. Per the germline V gene, CDR1 is SGHVS and CDR2 is FNYEAQ. In nucleotides, the CDR3 is TGTGCCAGCAGCAACCGGGACCCCCGAGGGGGAGATACGCAGTATTTT. Translation gives CASSNRDPRGGDTQYF.

The J gene is TRBJ2-1, the V gene TRBV27; TRBD2 aligns across 8 bases. The J segment lost 3 bases and the V segment lost 2 bases, leaving 0 bases of the junction unmatched. Per germline, CDR1 MNHEY and CDR2 SMNVEV (reference sequence). The CDR3 runs to 14 residues. CDR3 nucleotides: TGTGCCAGCAGTTTAGCGGGAGGCTACAATGAGCAGTTCTTC. Residues: CASSLAGGYNEQFF.

This clone showed up just a few times. CDR3 nucleotides: TGTGCCACCCGAAGTACTGAACAGGGGTCGGATGAGCAGTTCTTC. This codes for CATRSTEQGSDEQFF. The chain employs TRBV10-3 and TRBJ2-1, with 7 bases identical to TRBD1. CDR1 and CDR2 (germline): ENHRY, SYGVKD. J lost 8 bases, V lost 10 bases, and 17 bases had no gene match. The CDR3 covers 15 residues.

A few counts support this clone. The chain recombines TRBV28 with TRBJ2-2; 9 bases are a match to TRBD2. The trim removed 5 bases at V and 5 bases at J, leaving 9 bases unmatched. CDR1 and CDR2 from the germline V gene are MDHEN and SYDVKM. The CDR3 loop spans 16 amino acids. CDR3 in amino acids: CASSIPLAGGTGELFF. The CDR3 DNA reads as TGTGCCAGCAGTATCCCCTTGGCGGGAGGGACCGGGGAGCTGTTTTTT.

This clone appeared a few times. This sequence joins TRBV10-3 and TRBJ2-1, with D maybe TRBD1 (6 bases). Looked up from germline, CDR1 is ENHRY and CDR2 is SYGVKD. V was pared by 4 bases and J by 4 bases, with 11 bases between. The CDR3 has 14 amino acids. CDR3 loop: CAISADSIYNEQFF. The DNA of the CDR3 is TGTGCCATCAGTGCGGACAGTATTTACAATGAGCAGTTCTTC.

This chain joins TRBV9 and TRBJ2-7, with 8 bases that match TRBD1. CDR3 length: 14 amino acids. V dropped 4 bases and J dropped 7; count of bases not matched to a gene: 10. Germline V gene sequence: CDR1 SGDLS, CDR2 YYNGEE. The CDR3 region is CASSPRQGFLEQYF. DNA of the CDR3: TGTGCCAGCAGCCCACGACAGGGGTTTTTGGAGCAGTACTTC.

This clone was detected only a few times. The gene calls are TRBV5-1 and TRBJ2-3, with 10 bases aligning to TRBD2. CDR1 and CDR2 from the germline V gene are SGHRS and YFSETQ. The V segment lost 1 base and the J segment 3 bases; nucleotides outside the gene matches: 5. CDR3 length equals 16 residues. The CDR3 spells CASSLSPSGSTDTQYF. In nucleotides, the CDR3 is TGCGCCAGCAGCTTGTCCCCTAGCGGGAGTACAGATACGCAGTATTTT.

This clone was counted many times. The chain recombines TRBV14 with TRBJ2-1; 7 bases match TRBD2. The CDR3 has 12 residues. The germline gives CDR1 SGHDN, CDR2 FVKESK. The junction had 4 bases not matched to a gene; V was cut back by 1 base and J by 13 bases. The CDR3 sequence: CASSQVTSNQFF. In DNA form, the CDR3 reads TGTGCCAGCAGCCAAGTGACTAGCAATCAGTTCTTC.

The table lists this clone with a few counts. The chain joins TRBV5-1 to TRBJ2-2; D is possibly TRBD2 (5 bases). From germline, CDR1 is SGHRS and CDR2 YFSETQ. Trimming removed 4 bases at V and 7 bases at J, with 20 bases between. The CDR3 sequence is 16 residues long. CDR3 sequence: CASSRTRNSRGGELFF. CDR3 DNA: TGCGCCAGCAGCCGTACTAGAAACTCCCGGGGCGGGGAGCTGTTTTTT.

This sequence joins TRBV5-1 and TRBJ2-3; TRBD2 agrees at 8 bases. Per the germline V gene, CDR1 is SGHRS and CDR2 is YFSETQ. This CDR3 region has 15 residues. The trim removed 1 base at V and 2 bases at J, leaving 3 bases unmatched. CDR3 DNA sequence: TGCGCCAGCAGCTTGACTAGCGGACTCACAGATACGCAGTATTTT. This codes for CASSLTSGLTDTQYF.

This clone was seen only a few times. V and J are TRBV2 and TRBJ2-7; the match to TRBD1 covers 9 bases. The germline CDR1 and CDR2 sequences are SNHLY and FYNNEI. V shed 1 base and J 3 bases; nucleotides not matched to a gene: 4. This CDR3 is built from 15 residues. CDR3 protein: CASSEGGGQGYEQYF. The CDR3 region has the DNA TGTGCCAGCAGTGAAGGGGGGGGACAGGGCTACGAGCAGTACTTC. The full variable domain, completed using reference TRBV2 and TRBJ2-7, is EPEVTQTPSHQVTQMGQEVILRCVPISNHLYFYWYRQILGQKVEFLVSFYNNEISEKSEIFDDQFSVERPDGSNFTLKIRSTKLEDSAMYFCASSEGGGQGYEQYFGPGTRLTVT.

The gene calls are TRBV20-1 and TRBJ1-3; unclear D gene. The CDR3 length is 10 residues. The ends were cut back, 6 bases at V and 7 bases at J, with 7 bases in the middle. CDR1 and CDR2 (germline): DFQATT, SNEGSKA (reference sequence). The DNA for the CDR3 is TGCAGTGCCGTAGGGAACACCATATATTTT. Residues: CSAVGNTIYF.

The chain uses TRBV2 and TRBJ2-3, with a tentative D call TRBD2 (5 bases). This CDR3 region has 15 residues. Trimming left V 5 bases short and J 1 base short, with 13 bases between. Germline CDR1 SNHLY, CDR2 FYNNEI. CDR3 DNA: TGTGCCAGCAGTTCGCTAGCCCACCGCACAGATACGCAGTATTTT. Protein: CASSSLAHRTDTQYF. The full variable domain, its missing parts supplied by reference TRBV2 and TRBJ2-3, is EPEVTQTPSHQVTQMGQEVILRCVPISNHLYFYWYRQILGQKVEFLVSFYNNEISEKSEIFDDQFSVERPDGSNFTLKIRSTKLEDSAMYFCASSSLAHRTDTQYFGPGTRLTVL.

The chain is built from TRBV19 and TRBJ2-7, with a tentative D call TRBD1 (5 bases). From germline, CDR1 is LNHDA and CDR2 SQIVND (reference sequence). The CDR3 has 13 residues. Trimming removed 1 base at V and 3 bases at J, with 7 bases between. CDR3 nucleotides: TGTGCCAGTAGTATAGGACAGAACTACGAGCAGTACTTC. Translation: CASSIGQNYEQYF.

This clone was detected only a few times. The chain links TRBV2 to TRBJ2-1; TRBD2 matches 8 bases. The CDR3 totals 15 residues. The germline V gene has CDR1 SNHLY and CDR2 FYNNEI. The trim removed 0 bases at V and 5 bases at J, leaving 3 bases unmatched. The CDR3 DNA sequence: TGTGCCAGCAGTGAAGCGGCTAGCGGGCACAATGAGCAGTTCTTC. This gives the protein CASSEAASGHNEQFF.

V usage is TRBV5-6 and J usage is TRBJ1-1; TRBD1 might be the D (5 bases). CDR1 and CDR2 (germline): SGHDT, YYEEEE. Trimming left V 3 bases short and J 14 bases short, with 14 bases between. This CDR3 comprises 11 residues. CDR3 sequence: CASSSGPMSFF. For the CDR3, the DNA is TGTGCCAGCAGCTCAGGGCCTATGTCATTCTTT. Using reference TRBV5-6 and TRBJ1-1 for the parts outside the CDR3, the full variable domain is DAGVTQSPTHLIKTRGQQVTLRCSPKSGHDTVSWYQQALGQGPQFIFQYYEEEERQRGNFPDRFSGHQFPNYSSELNVNALLLGDSALYLCASSSGPMSFFGQGTRLTVV.

The chain combines TRBV15 with TRBJ2-2; D gene unclear. The CDR3 loop spans 13 amino acids. V lost 0 bases, J lost 6 bases, and 5 bases lay in between. Germline V lookup: CDR1 LNHNV, CDR2 YYDKDF (reference sequence). Here the CDR3 reads CATSRDRPGELFF. CDR3 coding DNA: TGTGCCACCAGCAGAGATAGGCCCGGGGAGCTGTTTTTT.